This T cell receptor beta chain was found in a study of blood T cell repertoires in COVID-19. Study overall: Samples representing acute and convalescent COVID-19 were sourced from the United States, Italy and Spain. Nucleic acid was either cDNA or gDNA, and it came from T cells, B-cell-depleted T cells, or PBMCs.

As handled by the study authors: Reference gene primer amplification yielded estimated nucleated cell counts. TCRdb's copy holds only in-frame clones and misses some; the assay was immunoSEQ multiplex PCR. V and J calls and clone size are given by that table; D and trimming were obtained from the DNA. Of some 150,000 clones in the sample, around 83% are singletons; the top ten hold about 1.4%. The source is a human donor in a cohort sampled during active COVID-19. The sample comprised peripheral blood.

This CDR3 reads CASSFFTDTEAFF. The DNA of the CDR3 is TGTGCCAGCAGCTTTTTTACGGACACTGAAGCTTTCTTT. This chain joins TRBV7-3 and TRBJ1-1; D uncertain. Germline-derived CDR1 and CDR2 are SGHTA and FQGTGA. Deletions cut 3 bases from V and 3 bases from J, with 8 bases between. The CDR3 contains 13 residues.